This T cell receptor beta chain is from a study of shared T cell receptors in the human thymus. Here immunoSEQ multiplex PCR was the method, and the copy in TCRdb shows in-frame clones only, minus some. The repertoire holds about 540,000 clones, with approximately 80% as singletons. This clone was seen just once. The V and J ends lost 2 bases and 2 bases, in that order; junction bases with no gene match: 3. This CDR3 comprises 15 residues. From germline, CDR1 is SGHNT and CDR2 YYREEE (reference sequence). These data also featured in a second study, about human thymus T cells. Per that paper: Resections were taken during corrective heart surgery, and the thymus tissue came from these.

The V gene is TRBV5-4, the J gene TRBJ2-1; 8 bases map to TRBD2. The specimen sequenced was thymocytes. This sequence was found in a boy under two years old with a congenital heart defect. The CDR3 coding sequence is TGTGCCAGCAGCTTCAGTAGCGGGACCTACAATGAGCAGTTCTTC. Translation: CASSFSSGTYNEQFF.